The 11 T cell receptor beta chains given below trace back to one sample, sequenced in a study of blood T cell repertoires in COVID-19. TCRdb keeps only in-frame clones here, not all; method: immunoSEQ multiplex PCR. The sample has about 160,000 clones, around 84% seen once. The specimen sequenced was peripheral blood. The receptor set was obtained from a human donor with acute or convalescent COVID-19. The donor label of this sample is uncertain.

The chain has TRBV18 and TRBJ1-3; D perhaps matches TRBD1 (5 bases). CDR1 KGHSH and CDR2 LQKENI come from the germline V gene. This CDR3 comprises 17 residues. Trimming removed 4 bases at V and 0 bases at J, with 16 bases between. The CDR3 region has the DNA TGTGCCAGCTCACTTTATCCGGGACTCCTCTCTGGAAACACCATATATTTT. Translation: CASSLYPGLLSGNTIYF.

The genes are TRBV19 and TRBJ2-2, with 9 bases aligning to TRBD1. V gave up 5 bases and J gave up 2 bases; unmatched junction bases: 6. The germline V gene has CDR1 LNHDA and CDR2 SQIVND (reference sequence). The length of the CDR3 is 16 residues. The CDR3 loop reads CASSPRTGANTGELFF. CDR3 bases: TGTGCCAGTAGTCCCCGGACAGGGGCCAACACCGGGGAGCTGTTTTTT.

This chain's CDR3 is CASSEGARYVKLFF. For the CDR3, the DNA is TGTGCCAGCAGTGAAGGGGCGCGATATGTAAAACTGTTTTTT. The V gene is TRBV6-1, the J gene TRBJ1-4; no clear D. Trimming shortened V by 1 base and J by 10 bases, and 13 bases separated the two germline ends. The germline CDR1 and CDR2 sequences are MNHNS and SASEGT. The CDR3 is 14 amino acids.

This clone was seen a few times. J is TRBJ2-5 and V is TRBV7-9; 8 positions match TRBD2. The CDR3 contains 16 residues. Germline V gene data show CDR1 as SEHNR and CDR2 as FQNEAQ (reference sequence). The trim removed 5 bases at V and 4 bases at J, leaving 12 bases unmatched. DNA for the CDR3: TGTGCCAGCAGCGTAATGGGGACTAGTGCCGGAGAGACCCAGTACTTC. This encodes CASSVMGTSAGETQYF.

The gene calls are TRBV18 and TRBJ1-1; no clear D gene. The CDR3 runs to 11 residues. Trimming left V 5 bases short and J 4 bases short, with 5 bases between. Germline V gives CDR1 KGHSH, CDR2 LQKENI. This CDR3 reads CASSDITEAFF. The CDR3 nucleotides read TGTGCCAGCTCAGACATCACTGAAGCTTTCTTT.

The J gene is TRBJ2-5, the V gene TRBV5-1, with 12 positions matching TRBD2. The CDR3 length is 14 residues. Trimming took 4 bases from V and 4 from J; bases not matched to a gene: 2. Germline V CDR1 and CDR2: SGHRS, YFSETQ. The CDR3 loop reads CASSPGLAGETQYF. In nucleotides, the CDR3 is TGCGCCAGCAGCCCGGGACTAGCGGGAGAGACCCAGTACTTC. Complete variable domain (other parts from reference TRBV5-1 and TRBJ2-5): KAGVTQTPRYLIKTRGQQVTLSCSPISGHRSVSWYQQTPGQGLQFLFEYFSETQRNKGNFPGRFSGRQFSNSRSEMNVSTLELGDSALYLCASSPGLAGETQYFGPGTRLLVL.

The chain couples TRBV20-1 to TRBJ1-1; 8 bases agree with TRBD1. With 3 bases clipped from V and 6 bases from J, the junction kept 12 bases outside the gene matches. The CDR3 loop spans 15 amino acids. Germline-derived CDR1 and CDR2 are DFQATT and SNEGSKA (reference sequence). The CDR3 nucleotides read TGCAGTGCTAGTCGTGGGGGACAGGTTCGGCCTGAAGCTTTCTTT. Encoded protein: CSASRGGQVRPEAFF.

The chain employs TRBV11-2 and TRBJ2-7; D gene uncertain. The CDR3 extends over 14 amino acids. The ends were cut back, 3 bases at V and 7 bases at J, with 16 bases in the middle. Germline loops: CDR1 SGHAT, CDR2 FQNNGV. DNA for the CDR3: TGTGCCAGCAGCTTTGGGCAGGCCCCTTTAGAGCAGTACTTC. Amino acids: CASSFGQAPLEQYF.

This chain uses TRBV6-2 or TRBV6-3 with TRBJ1-1; the match to TRBD1 covers 7 bases. The CDR3 consists of 15 residues. Per germline, CDR1 MNHEY and CDR2 SVGEGT. J gave up 4 bases and V 4 bases, and 9 bases lay outside the gene matches. For the CDR3, the DNA is TGTGCCAGCAGTTCTACCGCGGGACAGCTCACTGAAGCTTTCTTT. It encodes CASSSTAGQLTEAFF.

The rearrangement joins TRBV5-4 to TRBJ2-3; TRBD1 aligns across 7 bases. The germline CDR1 and CDR2 sequences are SGHNT and YYREEE (reference sequence). V was clipped by 0 bases and J by 3 bases; unmatched bases: 10. The CDR3 consists of 17 residues. CDR3 sequence reads: CASSLALTGHRTDTQYF. The CDR3 bases are TGTGCCAGCAGCTTGGCTCTGACAGGGCACCGGACAGATACGCAGTATTTT.

The V and J genes are TRBV24-1 and TRBJ2-5; weak D call: TRBD1 (5 bases). The CDR3 contains 17 residues. The germline gives CDR1 KGHDR, CDR2 SFDVKD. Trimming stripped 3 bases from V and 3 bases from J, with 19 bases between. CDR3 sequence: CATSDPIYSTDKETQYF. The CDR3 coding sequence is TGTGCCACCAGTGATCCTATCTATTCGACAGACAAAGAGACCCAGTACTTC.